Below, 24 T cell receptor beta chains from the same sample are listed, as sequenced in a study of T-cell reconstitution after alpha-beta-depleted transplantation in children. Unique molecular identifiers were incorporated during preparation of the TCRbeta library. TCRdb recomputed calls from the PCR reads with MiXCR, one row per CDR3 protein. There are 100,000 or so distinct CDR3 sequences in the sample; 12% occur only once, and roughly 14% lies in the top ten. The sample consisted of PBMCs from the stem cell graft donor, taken from the stem cell graft. These receptors originate from a human donor who donated a stem cell graft to a child with inherited bone marrow failure.

This clonotype has a count of ten or more. This chain connects TRBV29-1 to TRBJ2-1, with 10 positions matching TRBD2. Germline V lookup: CDR1 SQVTM, CDR2 ANQGSEA. This CDR3 has 16 residues. The junction had 9 bases not matched to a gene; V was cut back by 1 base and J by 6 bases. DNA of the CDR3: TGCAGCGTTGAAGGAGAGAAAGCGGGAGGGCTCAATGAGCAGTTCTTC. It yields the protein CSVEGEKAGGLNEQFF.

This clonotype was observed at least ten times. A junction end diverges from the germline sequence, so it may reflect a read error. The V gene is TRBV12-3 or TRBV12-4, the J gene TRBJ2-7, with D tentatively TRBD2 (5 bases). This CDR3 region has 13 residues. CDR3 sequence (DNA): TGTGCCAGCAGTTTTACTAGTGCCTATGAGCAGTACTTC. Protein product: CASSFTSAYEQYF.

The chain recombines TRBV4-3 with TRBJ2-5, with 8 bases aligning to TRBD1. Germline assignment: CDR1 LGHNA and CDR2 YSLEER. This CDR3 contains 17 residues. J was trimmed by 5 bases and V by 0 bases; bases with no gene match: 11. The DNA for the CDR3 is TGCGCCAGCAGCCAAGATGGGTACGGCAGGGGGCACGAGACCCAGTACTTC. It codes for CASSQDGYGRGHETQYF.

This clonotype was detected many times. The chain carries TRBV27 and TRBJ2-7; the D gene is possibly TRBD1 (6 bases). The CDR3 loop spans 14 amino acids. CDR1 and CDR2 (germline): MNHEY, SMNVEV (reference sequence). Between the trimmed V and J ends, which lost 4 bases and 2 bases, there was a span of 12 bases. CDR3 protein: CASSSRDTPYEQYF. DNA of the CDR3: TGTGCCAGCAGTTCCCGGGACACCCCCTACGAGCAGTACTTC.

The table lists this clonotype with many counts. The V call is TRBV4-1, the J call TRBJ2-7; D remains ambiguous. V was trimmed by 1 base and J by 4 bases, leaving 11 bases between them. CDR1 and CDR2 from the germline V gene are MGHRA and YSYEKL. The CDR3 totals 14 residues. The CDR3 reads CASSQVGAAYEQYF. The CDR3 DNA reads TGCGCCAGCAGCCAAGTAGGCGCGGCGTACGAGCAGTACTTC.

This clonotype was seen just once. This sequence joins TRBV7-8 and TRBJ2-1; 11 bases map to TRBD2. Per the germline V gene, CDR1 is SGHVS and CDR2 is FQNEAQ. Trimming at V came to 1 base and at J to 2 bases, leaving 4 bases not matched to a gene. CDR3 length equals 17 residues. CDR3 DNA: TGTGCCAGCAGCTTAGGGGTAGCGGGAGGGGCCTACAATGAGCAGTTCTTC. This translates into CASSLGVAGGAYNEQFF.

This clonotype was counted ten times or more. The V and J genes are TRBV4-2 and TRBJ2-7, with 7 nucleotides matching TRBD1. This CDR3 spans 15 amino acids. Germline assignment: CDR1 LGHNA and CDR2 YNFKEQ. After removal of 4 bases from V and 1 base from J, the junction contained 7 bases not matched to a gene. Here the CDR3 DNA reads TGTGCCAGCAGCCCGGCGGAACAGGGGTCCTACGAGCAGTACTTC. It codes for CASSPAEQGSYEQYF.

There are many counts of this clonotype. This sequence joins TRBV6-5 and TRBJ2-1, with TRBD2 identical over 9 bases. Per germline, CDR1 MNHEY and CDR2 SVGAGI. Trimming removed 0 bases from V and 2 bases from J; junction bases left unmatched: 5. CDR3 length: 17 amino acids. CDR3 loop: CASSYSYASGAYNEQFF. CDR3 nucleotides: TGTGCCAGCAGTTACTCGTACGCTAGCGGGGCCTACAATGAGCAGTTCTTC.

In this sample, this clonotype turned up many times. This chain connects TRBV12-3 or TRBV12-4 to TRBJ2-7, with no clear D. Between the trimmed V and J ends, which lost 6 bases and 3 bases, there was a span of 6 bases. The CDR3 is made up of 11 amino acids. DNA for the CDR3: TGTGCCAGCAGCGACGGCTACGAGCAGTACTTC. Its translation: CASSDGYEQYF.

Remarks on this clonotype: The junction shows a germline mismatch at one end, possibly a read error. The chain uses TRBV5-1 and TRBJ2-1, with 9 bases fitting TRBD1. The CDR3 totals 15 residues. Germline CDR1 and CDR2: SGHRS and YFSETQ. The CDR3 region is CASSLDRGPYSEQFF. CDR3 DNA sequence: TGCGCCAGCAGCTTGGACAGGGGGCCCTACAGTGAGCAGTTCTTC.

This clonotype appeared many times. V and J are TRBV5-1 and TRBJ2-5; TRBD2 matches 8 bases. Trimming at V came to 0 bases and at J to 9 bases, leaving 7 bases not matched to a gene. Germline loops: CDR1 SGHRS, CDR2 YFSETQ. The CDR3 has 14 residues. CDR3 nucleotide sequence: TGCGCCAGCAGCTTGGCAGCGGGGGAGCTGGCCCAGTACTTC. Translation gives CASSLAAGELAQYF.

At least ten counts were recorded for this clonotype. This chain joins TRBV12-3 or TRBV12-4 and TRBJ2-5; D may be TRBD1 (5 bases). V was shortened by 6 bases and J by 2 bases, with 13 bases between the two germline ends. The CDR3 is made up of 14 amino acids. CDR3 sequence: CASSPGIGQETQYF. CDR3 DNA: TGTGCCAGCAGCCCAGGGATCGGGCAAGAGACCCAGTACTTC.

This clonotype has at least ten counts. This chain uses TRBV12-3 or TRBV12-4 with TRBJ2-5; 11 positions match TRBD2. V lost 6 bases, J lost 4 bases, and 7 bases stayed unmatched. There are 15 residues in the CDR3. The CDR3 sequence is CASRRELAGVETQYF. In DNA, the CDR3 is TGTGCCAGCAGGAGAGAACTAGCGGGAGTAGAGACCCAGTACTTC.

V usage is TRBV29-1 and J usage is TRBJ2-3; TRBD2 agrees at 9 bases. CDR3 length: 16 amino acids. V lost 5 bases and J lost 1; bases outside the gene matches: 10. CDR1 is SQVTM and CDR2 is ANQGSEA in the germline V gene. The CDR3: CSVKAGRTSGTDTQYF. The CDR3 nucleotides are TGCAGCGTTAAGGCCGGGCGGACTAGCGGCACAGATACGCAGTATTTT.

This clonotype was observed at least ten times. The chain recombines TRBV5-8 with TRBJ2-3, with TRBD1 identical over 8 bases. J lost 2 bases, V lost 4 bases, and 9 bases had no gene match. The length of the CDR3 is 16 residues. Germline V gene lookup returns CDR1 SGHTS and CDR2 YDEGEE. The CDR3, as DNA: TGTGCCAGCAGCGCTTGGACAGGGACAAACACAGATACGCAGTATTTT. Amino acid sequence: CASSAWTGTNTDTQYF.

This clonotype appeared many times. This chain links TRBV20-1 with TRBJ1-2; a weak D match, TRBD1 (6 bases). The CDR3 loop spans 11 amino acids. Germline lookup yields CDR1 DFQATT and CDR2 SNEGSKA (reference sequence). The V end lost 2 bases, the J end lost 8 bases, and 9 bases lay between the germline ends. The CDR3 protein is CSARWTDGYTF. The CDR3 DNA sequence: TGCAGTGCTAGATGGACAGACGGCTACACCTTC.

This chain connects TRBV20-1 to TRBJ2-3, with 15 nucleotides matching TRBD2. The CDR3 spans 19 residues. With 3 bases clipped from V and 0 bases from J, the junction kept 10 bases outside the gene matches. CDR1 is DFQATT and CDR2 is SNEGSKA in the germline V gene (reference sequence). CDR3 sequence: CSARGGLAGGHTSTDTQYF. The CDR3 DNA sequence: TGCAGTGCTAGGGGGGGACTAGCGGGGGGACACACTAGCACAGATACGCAGTATTTT.

This clonotype has a count of ten or more. The chain joins TRBV7-2 to TRBJ1-4; 7 nucleotides agree with TRBD1. CDR1 is SGHTA, CDR2 FQGNSA, per germline. The CDR3 contains 14 residues. Unmatched junction bases numbered 9, after V lost 7 bases and J lost 7 bases. CDR3 residues: CASTPDRWSEKLFF. CDR3 in DNA: TGTGCCAGCACACCGGACAGGTGGAGTGAAAAACTGTTTTTT. Together with reference TRBV7-2 and TRBJ1-4, the CDR3 gives the full variable domain: GAGVSQSPSNKVTEKGKDVELRCDPISGHTALYWYRQSLGQGLEFLIYFQGNSAPDKSGLPSDRFSAERTGGSVSTLTIQRTQQEDSAVYLCASTPDRWSEKLFFGSGTQLSVL.

This clonotype was counted a few times. The chain carries TRBV7-2 and TRBJ2-7; TRBD1 agrees at 8 bases. The CDR3 spans 15 residues. Germline V gene sequence: CDR1 SGHTA, CDR2 FQGNSA. The junction had 11 bases not matched to a gene; V was cut back by 5 bases and J by 5 bases. The CDR3 coding sequence is TGTGCCAGCAGCACCTACGGACAGGGTGGGGACGAGCAGTACTTC. This codes for CASSTYGQGGDEQYF.

In DNA, the CDR3 is TGTGCCAGCAGCTTAGTTCTAGCGGTGGCAGATACGCAGTATTTT. Its translation: CASSLVLAVADTQYF. The chain uses TRBV7-9 and TRBJ2-3; TRBD2 matches 7 bases. The CDR3 sequence is 15 residues long. The germline V gene has CDR1 SEHNR and CDR2 FQNEAQ (reference sequence). The trim removed 1 base at V and 4 bases at J, leaving 5 bases unmatched.

The chain links TRBV11-1 to TRBJ2-1; D remains ambiguous. The V end was cut by 1 base, the J end by 4 bases, with 5 bases between. The CDR3 has 13 residues. Germline-derived CDR1 and CDR2 are SGHAT and FQDESV (reference sequence). The CDR3 DNA reads as TGTGCCAGCAGCTTAGACCCTTACAATGAGCAGTTCTTC. This gives the protein CASSLDPYNEQFF. The whole variable domain, remainder taken from reference TRBV11-1 and TRBJ2-1, is EAEVAQSPRYKITEKSQAVAFWCDPISGHATLYWYRQILGQGPELLVQFQDESVVDDSQLPKDRFSAERLKGVDSTLKIQPAELGDSAMYLCASSLDPYNEQFFGPGTRLTVL.

The chain uses TRBV18 and TRBJ2-1; 7 nucleotides align to TRBD2. Unmatched junction bases numbered 4, after V lost 2 bases and J lost 3 bases. CDR1 KGHSH and CDR2 LQKENI come from the germline V gene. CDR3 length: 15 amino acids. The chain's CDR3 is CASSPGRAVYNEQFF. DNA for the CDR3: TGTGCCAGCTCACCAGGGAGGGCCGTCTACAATGAGCAGTTCTTC.

This clonotype was counted at least ten times. CDR3 residues: CAISDRGEGGTDTQYF. CDR3 sequence (DNA): TGTGCCATCAGTGATCGAGGGGAGGGCGGCACAGATACGCAGTATTTT. The chain couples TRBV10-3 to TRBJ2-3; 7 bases fit TRBD2. The trim removed 3 bases at V and 1 base at J, leaving 7 bases unmatched. Germline CDR1 reads ENHRY; CDR2 reads SYGVKD. CDR3 length equals 16 residues.

This clonotype showed up many times. The chain is built from TRBV28 and TRBJ2-7; D is uncertain. V was shortened by 1 base and J by 7 bases, with 8 bases between the two germline ends. Looked up from germline, CDR1 is MDHEN and CDR2 is SYDVKM. The CDR3 has 12 residues. Here the CDR3 DNA reads TGTGCCAGCAGTTTATCCAGTGGGGAGCAGTACTTC. Protein: CASSLSSGEQYF.